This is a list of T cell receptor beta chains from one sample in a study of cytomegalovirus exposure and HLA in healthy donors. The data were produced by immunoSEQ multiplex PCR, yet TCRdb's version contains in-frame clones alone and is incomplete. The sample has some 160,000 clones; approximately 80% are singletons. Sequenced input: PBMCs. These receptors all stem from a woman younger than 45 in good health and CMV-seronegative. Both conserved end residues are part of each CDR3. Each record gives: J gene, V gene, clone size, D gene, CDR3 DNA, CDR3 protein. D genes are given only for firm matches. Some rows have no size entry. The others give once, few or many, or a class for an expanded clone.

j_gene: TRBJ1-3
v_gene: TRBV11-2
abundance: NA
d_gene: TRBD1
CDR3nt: TGTGCCAGCAGCCGAACAGGGGTAAACACCATATATTTT
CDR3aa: CASSRTGVNTIYF

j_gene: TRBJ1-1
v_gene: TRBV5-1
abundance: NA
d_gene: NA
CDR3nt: TGCGCCAGCAGCCCCCGGGGTGCAGGCACTGAAGCTTTCTTT
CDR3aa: CASSPRGAGTEAFF

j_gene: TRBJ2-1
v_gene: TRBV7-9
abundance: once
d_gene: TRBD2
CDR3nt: TGTTCCAGCAGCTTAGCGGGGGGTGAGCAGTTCTTC
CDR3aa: CSSSLAGGEQFF

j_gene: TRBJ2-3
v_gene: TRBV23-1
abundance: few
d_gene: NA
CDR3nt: TGCGCCAGCCGTGACCCGCGTCTAGCCCATTTCCCAGATACGCAGTATTTT
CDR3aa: CASRDPRLAHFPDTQYF

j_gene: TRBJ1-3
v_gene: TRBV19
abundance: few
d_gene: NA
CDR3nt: TGTGCCAGTAGTATCAAGGGGCAGACTGGAAACACCATATATTTT
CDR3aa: CASSIKGQTGNTIYF

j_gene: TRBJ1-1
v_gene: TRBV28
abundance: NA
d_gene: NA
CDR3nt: TGTGCCAGCAATCTGGGGGGGACTGAAGCTTTCTTT
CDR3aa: CASNLGGTEAFF

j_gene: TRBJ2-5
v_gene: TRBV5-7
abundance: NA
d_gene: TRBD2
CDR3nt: TGTGCCAGCAACGAACTAGCGGGAGGTAGGGAGACCCAGTACTTC
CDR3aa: CASNELAGGRETQYF

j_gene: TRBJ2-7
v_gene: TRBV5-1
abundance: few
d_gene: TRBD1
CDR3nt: TGCGCCAGCAGCTTGGGGGGACAGGGGTTCGAGCAGTACTTC
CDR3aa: CASSLGGQGFEQYF

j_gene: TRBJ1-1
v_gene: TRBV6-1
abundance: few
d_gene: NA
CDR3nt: TGTGCCAGCAGTAGCGGGGTTGGCACTGAAGCTTTCTTT
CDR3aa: CASSSGVGTEAFF

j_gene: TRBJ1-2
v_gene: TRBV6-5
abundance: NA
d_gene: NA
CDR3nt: TGTGCCAGCAAGGCGGGGGCTCTATCTAACTATGGCTACACCTTC
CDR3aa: CASKAGALSNYGYTF

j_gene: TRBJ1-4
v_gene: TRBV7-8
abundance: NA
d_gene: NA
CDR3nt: TGTGCCAGCAGCTTAGGATACAGGGAGACTAATGAAAAACTGTTTTTT
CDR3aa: CASSLGYRETNEKLFF

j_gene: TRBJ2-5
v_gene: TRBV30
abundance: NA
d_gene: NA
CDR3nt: TGTGCCTGGTCTGCAGGGGGGGAGACCCAGTACTTC
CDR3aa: CAWSAGGETQYF

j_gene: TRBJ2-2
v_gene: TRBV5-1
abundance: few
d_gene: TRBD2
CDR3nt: TGCGCCAGCAGCTTGGCCCTAGCGGGGGACCTTTATGGAACCGGGGAGCTGTTTTTT
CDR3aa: CASSLALAGDLYGTGELFF

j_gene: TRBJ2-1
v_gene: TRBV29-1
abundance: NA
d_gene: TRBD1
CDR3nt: TGCAGCGTTTGCCTAAGACAGGGTCCCCTTAATGAGCAGTTCTTC
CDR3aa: CSVCLRQGPLNEQFF

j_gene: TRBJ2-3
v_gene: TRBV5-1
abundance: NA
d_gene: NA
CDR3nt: TGCGCCAGCAGCTCGAGGGTGGGGGGGGCGCGGACAGATACGCAGTATTTT
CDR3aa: CASSSRVGGARTDTQYF

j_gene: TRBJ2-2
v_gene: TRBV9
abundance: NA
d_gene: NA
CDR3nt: TGTGCCAGCAGCGGTGGGCTAGCGACGAACACCGGGGAGCTGTTTTTT
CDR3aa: CASSGGLATNTGELFF

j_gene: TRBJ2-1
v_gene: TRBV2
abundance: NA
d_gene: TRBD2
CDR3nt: TGTGCCAGCAGTACTGGCGGAGCGGGGGAACCCTACAATGAGCAGTTCTTC
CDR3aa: CASSTGGAGEPYNEQFF

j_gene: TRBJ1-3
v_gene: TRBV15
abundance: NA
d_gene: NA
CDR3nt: TGTGCCACCAGCAGAGGCCAGGTGAACTCTGGAAACACCATATATTTT
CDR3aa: CATSRGQVNSGNTIYF

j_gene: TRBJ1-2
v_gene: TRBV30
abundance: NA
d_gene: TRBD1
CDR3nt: TGTGCCTGGAGTTTGACAGGGGGCATCTGGGGCTACACCTTC
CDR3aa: CAWSLTGGIWGYTF

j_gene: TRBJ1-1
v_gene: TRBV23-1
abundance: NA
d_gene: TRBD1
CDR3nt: TGCGCCAGCAGTCAATCCCGGGACAGGGGAGACACTGAAGCTTTCTTT
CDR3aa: CASSQSRDRGDTEAFF

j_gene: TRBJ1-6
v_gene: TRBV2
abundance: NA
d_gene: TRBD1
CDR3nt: TGTGCCAGCAGGCCGGACAGGTCCCCTTCACCCCTCCACTTT
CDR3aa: CASRPDRSPSPLHF

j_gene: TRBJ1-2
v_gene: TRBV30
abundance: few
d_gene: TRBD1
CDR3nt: TGTGCCTGGAGTGTACCTCGACAGGGGCCTTTTTCTAGCTATGGCTACCCCTTC
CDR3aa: CAWSVPRQGPFSSYGYPF

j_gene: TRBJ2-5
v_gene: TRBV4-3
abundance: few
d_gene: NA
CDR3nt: TGCGCCAGCAGTCAGTCAGTTTGGGAGACCCAGTACTTC
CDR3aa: CASSQSVWETQYF

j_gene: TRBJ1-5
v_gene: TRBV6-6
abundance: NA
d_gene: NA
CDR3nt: TGTGCCAGCAGTTATGGGCAGGGATTTCGTCAGCCCCAGCATTTT
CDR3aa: CASSYGQGFRQPQHF